There are a few counts of the clone carrying this T cell receptor beta chain. Trimming left V 4 bases short and J 6 bases short, with 13 bases between. The CDR3 is made up of 13 amino acids. CDR1 and CDR2 from the germline V gene are SGHRS and YFSETQ. The data belong to a study of early T cells in non-severe SARS-CoV-2 infection. Individual cDNA molecules were tagged with unique molecular identifiers. TCRdb used MiXCR to reprocess the 5' RACE reads, holding one entry per CDR3 protein. This sample has approximately 70,000 distinct CDR3 sequences; approximately 9.1% occur once, and the top ten carry around a sixth.

This clonotype originated in an adult who was a healthcare worker with PCR-confirmed SARS-CoV-2 infection or an uninfected control (not recorded which). The rearrangement joins TRBV5-1 to TRBJ2-5, with D possibly matching TRBD2 (5 bases). Sequencing was performed on whole blood, taken at baseline. CDR3 in amino acids: CASSPDGIKTQYF. In DNA form, the CDR3 reads TGCGCCAGCAGCCCCGACGGGATAAAGACCCAGTACTTC.